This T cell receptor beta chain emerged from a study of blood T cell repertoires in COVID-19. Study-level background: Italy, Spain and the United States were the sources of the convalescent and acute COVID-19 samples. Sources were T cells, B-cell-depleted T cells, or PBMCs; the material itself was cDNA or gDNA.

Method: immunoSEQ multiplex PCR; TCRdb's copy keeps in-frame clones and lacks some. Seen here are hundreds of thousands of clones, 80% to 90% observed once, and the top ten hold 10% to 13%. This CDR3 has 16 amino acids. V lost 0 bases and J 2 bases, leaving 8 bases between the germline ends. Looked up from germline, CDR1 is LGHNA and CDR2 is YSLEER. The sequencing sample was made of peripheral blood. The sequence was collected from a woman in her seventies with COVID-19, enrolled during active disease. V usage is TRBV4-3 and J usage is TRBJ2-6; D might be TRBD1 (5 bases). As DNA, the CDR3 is TGCGCCAGCAGCCAAGAAATGGGGCCTGGGGCCAACGTCCTGACTTTC. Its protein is CASSQEMGPGANVLTF.